This T cell receptor beta chain stems from a study of T cells in Graves' hyperthyroidism and ophthalmopathy. The CDR3 loop spans 16 amino acids. V lost 5 bases and J lost 0; bases outside the gene matches: 8. The germline CDR1 and CDR2 sequences are MNHEY and SMNVEV (reference sequence). This clonotype has ten or more counts. Hyperthyroidism of Graves' type that showed no ophthalmopathy progression within 18 months was stable. Fresh peripheral blood, approximately 9.1 ml, was the source of the PBMCs. RNA transcripts were the template for amplifying TCR beta CDR3 regions. Researchers ran a first-round RT-PCR on the TCR CDR3 using the HTBI primer set. TCRdb itself ran the multiplex PCR reads through MiXCR, one entry per CDR3 protein. In the table there are approximately 410,000 distinct CDR3 sequences, roughly 13% of which are singletons.

The clonotype was recovered from a woman younger than 35 with Graves' hyperthyroidism. The chain recombines TRBV27 with TRBJ2-3; 7 bases are shared with TRBD2. The sample consisted of blood. The CDR3 region is CASSNTGTISTDTQYF. DNA of the CDR3: TGTGCCAGCAGTAACACCGGGACTATAAGCACAGATACGCAGTATTTT.